Below, 29 T cell receptor beta chains from the same sample are listed, as sequenced in a study of metastatic and nonmetastatic thyroid tumors. Until they underwent thyroid surgery, no patient had received any treatment. TCRdb called clones again from the PCR reads with MiXCR. The table includes some 55,000 clones, 20% detected once. The material sequenced was blood. The source is a female donor with papillary thyroid cancer or a benign thyroid nodule (not recorded which). Some clones in this sample may be carry-over from other donors' samples.

The chain is built from TRBV12-3 or TRBV12-4 and TRBJ2-1; 9 bases are shared with TRBD2. CDR3 length equals 15 residues. The trim removed 8 bases at V and 7 bases at J, leaving 12 bases unmatched. The CDR3 coding sequence is TGTGCCAGCTCCTTAAATTGGCTAGCGGGAAATGAGCAGTTCTTC. It codes for CASSLNWLAGNEQFF.

This clone has at least ten counts. This chain joins TRBV7-6 and TRBJ2-7; 13 bases agree with TRBD2. The V segment lost 5 bases and the J segment 5 bases; nucleotides outside the gene matches: 9. Germline V lookup: CDR1 SGHVS, CDR2 FNYEAQ. The CDR3 covers 16 residues. This chain's CDR3 is CASSGGGGLAGDEQYF. In DNA, the CDR3 is TGTGCCAGCAGCGGGGGGGGAGGACTAGCGGGAGACGAGCAGTACTTC.

This clone was seen at least ten times. Additional DNA sequences in this sample encode the identical CDR3. The rearrangement joins TRBV28 to TRBJ2-1; 12 bases are a match to TRBD2. The junction had 0 bases not matched to a gene; V was cut back by 5 bases and J by 4 bases. This CDR3 has 14 residues. Per the germline V gene, CDR1 is MDHEN and CDR2 is SYDVKM. CDR3 loop: CASSGLAGYNEQFF. For the CDR3, the DNA is TGTGCCAGCAGTGGACTAGCGGGGTACAATGAGCAGTTCTTC.

This clone was counted many times. This chain connects TRBV5-5 to TRBJ2-7, with D maybe TRBD2 (6 bases). Germline CDR1 is SGHKS and CDR2 is YYEKEE (reference sequence). V lost 0 bases and J 3 bases, leaving 13 bases between the germline ends. This CDR3 spans 15 amino acids. This CDR3 reads CASSLAPAGGYEQYF. CDR3 DNA sequence: TGTGCCAGCAGCTTGGCCCCCGCCGGGGGCTACGAGCAGTACTTC.

This clone came up many times. At the DNA level, this CDR3 is encoded by other sequences in the same sample as well. The rearrangement joins TRBV20-1 to TRBJ2-1, with 9 bases that match TRBD2. Germline trimming cut 5 bases from V and 0 bases from J; bases unmatched to any gene: 14. Germline V gene sequence: CDR1 DFQATT, CDR2 SNEGSKA (reference sequence). The CDR3 has 18 residues. The DNA for the CDR3 is TGCAGTGCTCTAAGTGTAGCTAGCGGGACAAGCTCCTACAATGAGCAGTTCTTC. Protein product: CSALSVASGTSSYNEQFF.

This clone was detected ten times or more. The identical CDR3 is also encoded by other nucleotide sequences in the sample. V usage is TRBV20-1 and J usage is TRBJ2-5; D may be TRBD1 (6 bases). V lost 6 bases to trimming and J lost 7 bases, with 21 bases between them. CDR1 and CDR2 (germline): DFQATT, SNEGSKA (reference sequence). The length of the CDR3 is 14 residues. CDR3 bases: TGCAGTGCCCCGATGTCCGGGACACCTGGGACCCAGTACTTC. Translated, it gives CSAPMSGTPGTQYF.

This clone appeared many times. The V and J genes are TRBV3-1 and TRBJ2-5; 10 bases are shared with TRBD2. The CDR3 consists of 15 residues. With V trimmed by 2 bases and J by 4 bases, 4 bases remained unmatched. The germline gives CDR1 LGHDT, CDR2 YNNKEL (reference sequence). CDR3 coding DNA: TGTGCCAGCAGCCAATGGGCTAGCGGGAGAGAGACCCAGTACTTC. Its protein is CASSQWASGRETQYF.

CDR3 nucleotide sequence: TGTGCCAGCAGTCCCAGGACAGGGTTTTCCTACGAGCAGTACTTC. This gives the protein CASSPRTGFSYEQYF. J is TRBJ2-7 and V is TRBV6-1; 8 positions match TRBD1. This CDR3 contains 15 residues. Per the germline V gene, CDR1 is MNHNS and CDR2 is SASEGT. The ends lost 5 bases at V and 1 base at J; junction bases unmatched: 7.

At least ten counts were recorded for this clone. The chain couples TRBV6-1 to TRBJ2-7; TRBD1 or TRBD2 may be the D gene (5 bases each). V was clipped by 7 bases and J by 0 bases, with 16 bases between them. CDR3 length equals 15 residues. Germline lookup yields CDR1 MNHNS and CDR2 SASEGT. CDR3 loop: CASTWDGVSSYEQYF. In DNA form, the CDR3 reads TGTGCCAGCACTTGGGACGGCGTAAGCTCCTACGAGCAGTACTTC.

This clone was seen many times. This sequence joins TRBV2 and TRBJ1-1; 8 bases are shared with TRBD1. The CDR3 is made up of 14 amino acids. The V and J ends lost 5 bases and 4 bases, in that order; junction bases with no gene match: 6. Germline CDR1 is SNHLY and CDR2 is FYNNEI. As DNA, the CDR3 is TGTGCCAGCAGTCTCCAGGGGGCGCCCACTGAAGCTTTCTTT. Encoded protein: CASSLQGAPTEAFF.

Ten or more counts support this clone. This chain links TRBV6-1 with TRBJ1-1; TRBD1 agrees at 7 bases. Germline V gene data show CDR1 as MNHNS and CDR2 as SASEGT. This CDR3 is built from 15 residues. Trimming cost V 0 bases and J 5 bases; bases outside gene matches: 6. The CDR3 sequence: CASSEAGRGRTEAFF. The CDR3 DNA follows: TGTGCCAGCAGTGAAGCGGGGAGGGGGCGAACTGAAGCTTTCTTT.

In its sample, this clone was seen many times. This chain joins TRBV19 and TRBJ1-6; 7 positions match TRBD1. This CDR3 is 12 amino acids long. V was pared by 9 bases and J by 10 bases, with 6 bases of the junction left unmatched. Germline V gene lookup returns CDR1 LNHDA and CDR2 SQIVND (reference sequence). Here the CDR3 reads CASSHRGSPLHF. CDR3 bases: TGTGCCAGCAGTCACAGGGGATCACCCCTCCACTTT.

This clone was seen at least ten times. The chain joins TRBV5-5 to TRBJ1-2; the match to TRBD1 covers 7 bases. V lost 7 bases to trimming and J lost 4 bases; unmatched junction nucleotides: 10. This CDR3 is 14 amino acids long. Germline-derived CDR1 and CDR2 are SGHKS and YYEKEE (reference sequence). CDR3 amino acids: CASSREQGVYGYTF. DNA of the CDR3: TGTGCCAGCTCCCGGGAGCAGGGGGTCTATGGCTACACCTTC.

This clone was seen many times. Being one base from a much bigger clone, this may be a read error. V is TRBV6-2 or TRBV6-3 and J is TRBJ2-7, with D hard to call. The germline V and J ends were trimmed by 9 bases and 4 bases, with 19 bases remaining between them. Germline V CDR1 and CDR2: MNHEY, SVGEGT. The CDR3 is made up of 14 amino acids. DNA of the CDR3: TGTGCCAGGGGTTTGGAGTCTTGTCCTTACGAGCAGTACTTC. The encoded protein is CARGLESCPYEQYF.

In this sample, this clone turned up a few times. The chain is built from TRBV6-1 and TRBJ1-2; no clear D gene. The CDR3 sequence is 13 residues long. Germline CDR1 reads MNHNS; CDR2 reads SASEGT. V lost 5 bases to trimming and J lost 3 bases, with 10 bases between them. CDR3 sequence: CASSQLYHYGYTF. In DNA, the CDR3 is TGTGCCAGCAGTCAGCTTTACCACTATGGCTACACCTTC.

This clone was recorded many times. The chain couples TRBV20-1 to TRBJ2-7; D gene unclear. The germline V gene has CDR1 DFQATT and CDR2 SNEGSKA (reference sequence). V lost 6 bases to trimming and J lost 2 bases, with 14 bases between them. The CDR3 is 13 amino acids. The CDR3 DNA is TGCAGTGCCCTAAGGCCAGCCACCTACGAGCAGTACTTC. Translated, it gives CSALRPATYEQYF.

This clone was observed many times. Other DNA sequences within the sample encode an identical CDR3. The chain uses TRBV6-1 and TRBJ1-1, with D possibly matching TRBD1 (6 bases). Trimming left V 6 bases short and J 6 bases short, with 26 bases between. CDR1 is MNHNS and CDR2 is SASEGT in the germline V gene. The CDR3 totals 17 residues. As DNA, the CDR3 is TGTGCCAGCAGCGTACCGGGGGCAGGGTTTGTTTACGCTGAAGCTTTCTTT. Translating it yields CASSVPGAGFVYAEAFF.

This clone was counted at least ten times. This chain joins TRBV7-2 and TRBJ2-5; D perhaps matches TRBD2 (5 bases). The CDR3 loop spans 14 amino acids. V was shortened by 2 bases and J by 1 base, with 8 bases between the two germline ends. Germline V lookup: CDR1 SGHTA, CDR2 FQGNSA. CDR3: CASSLMRAQETQYF. For the CDR3, the DNA is TGTGCCAGCAGCTTAATGCGGGCCCAAGAGACCCAGTACTTC.

There are many counts of this clone. The rearrangement links TRBV20-1 to TRBJ2-7; the D gene is possibly TRBD2 (5 bases). This CDR3 is 13 amino acids long. V lost 8 bases to trimming and J lost 2 bases, with 16 bases between them. Germline values: CDR1 DFQATT, CDR2 SNEGSKA (reference sequence). The CDR3 is CSLPGSSTYEQYF. In nucleotides, the CDR3 is TGCAGTCTACCGGGATCTTCGACCTACGAGCAGTACTTC.

This clone was counted at least ten times. CDR3 coding DNA: TGCAGCGTCCGCGGGAGGGGGAGCACAGATACGCAGTATTTT. Translation: CSVRGRGSTDTQYF. The chain has TRBV29-1 and TRBJ2-3; 9 bases are shared with TRBD2. V shed 6 bases, J shed 0 bases, and the junction held 4 bases outside the gene matches. This CDR3 is built from 14 residues. Germline V gene lookup returns CDR1 SQVTM and CDR2 ANQGSEA.

This clone was recorded at least ten times. This may be a read error, as it is one base from a much larger clone. The chain has TRBV2 and TRBJ2-7; TRBD2 matches 7 bases. This CDR3 comprises 14 residues. The trim removed 4 bases at V and 1 base at J, leaving 4 bases unmatched. Germline CDR1 SNHLY, CDR2 FYNNEI. DNA of the CDR3: TGTGCCAGCAGTGGCCCGGGACTATCCTACGAGCAGTACTTC. This encodes CASSGPGLSYEQYF.

With regard to this clone: The DNA is omitted, as the CDR3 cannot be located on it reliably, and the CDR3 follows TCRdb's listing. This chain links TRBV30 with TRBJ1-1; the D call TRBD1 from the table was never checked on the DNA. Germline assignment: CDR1 GTSNPN and CDR2 SVGIG (reference sequence). The CDR3 totals 13 residues, both ends included. CDR3 region: CAWGAGAGTEDLF.

This clone was picked up one time. One junction end does not reproduce the germline sequence, and a read error may be involved. This sequence joins TRBV12-3 or TRBV12-4 and TRBJ2-2, with 7 bases identical to TRBD2. The CDR3 has 15 residues. CDR3 nucleotide sequence: TGTGCCAGCGGGGTGACACTTAGCGCCAGCGGGGAGCCGTTTTTT. Translated, it gives CASGVTLSASGEPFF.

This clone has ten or more counts. Within the sample, other DNA sequences also encode this same CDR3. The V gene is TRBV20-1, the J gene TRBJ2-7, with D tentatively TRBD2 (7 bases). The length of the CDR3 is 14 residues. V was shortened by 0 bases and J by 7 bases, with 16 bases between the two germline ends. The germline CDR1 and CDR2 sequences are DFQATT and SNEGSKA (reference sequence). The CDR3 protein is CSARETLRGREQYF. CDR3 coding DNA: TGCAGTGCTAGAGAAACTCTGCGGGGGCGAGAGCAGTACTTC.

This clone was recorded at least ten times. The DNA for the CDR3 is TGTGCCAGCAGCTCCCAGGGGTACACCGGGGAGCTGTTTTTT. Protein product: CASSSQGYTGELFF. The V and J genes are TRBV7-6 and TRBJ2-2; D possibly corresponds to TRBD1 (6 bases). Looked up from germline, CDR1 is SGHVS and CDR2 is FNYEAQ. V was cut by 4 bases and J by 3 bases, with 9 bases left in between. This CDR3 spans 14 amino acids.

This clone was counted between two and nine times. A junction boundary mismatches the germline segment, possibly from a read error. The V call is TRBV27, the J call TRBJ2-1; 7 bases fit TRBD1. Germline V gives CDR1 MNHEY, CDR2 SMNVEV (reference sequence). This CDR3 has 14 residues. The CDR3 DNA reads as TGTGTCAGCAGGCCCGGGACAGTGCACAATGAGCAGTTCTTC. Translated: CVSRPGTVHNEQFF.

This clone was counted ten times or more. The V and J genes are TRBV20-1 and TRBJ1-1; D not resolved. The germline V gene has CDR1 DFQATT and CDR2 SNEGSKA (reference sequence). Trimming took 1 base from V and 2 from J, leaving 8 bases between them. The length of the CDR3 is 13 residues. CDR3 sequence: CSARAQPNTEAFF. Written as DNA, the CDR3 is TGCAGTGCTAGAGCGCAGCCCAACACTGAAGCTTTCTTT.

The chain combines TRBV20-1 with TRBJ1-1; 8 bases agree with TRBD1. CDR1 DFQATT and CDR2 SNEGSKA come from the germline V gene (reference sequence). The CDR3 has 14 residues. V lost 2 bases to trimming and J lost 7 bases; unmatched junction nucleotides: 9. The CDR3 reads CSARQGASFNEAFF. The CDR3 region has the DNA TGCAGTGCTAGACAGGGGGCATCGTTCAATGAAGCTTTCTTT.

This clone was observed at least ten times. The chain carries TRBV28 and TRBJ2-3; D remains unclear. The germline V gene encodes CDR1 MDHEN and CDR2 SYDVKM. The V gene lost 7 bases and the J gene lost 2 bases, with 13 bases spanning the gap. The CDR3 sequence is 14 residues long. The CDR3 here is CASTPLGLTDTQYF. The CDR3 nucleotides are TGTGCCAGCACCCCCCTCGGCCTCACAGATACGCAGTATTTT.